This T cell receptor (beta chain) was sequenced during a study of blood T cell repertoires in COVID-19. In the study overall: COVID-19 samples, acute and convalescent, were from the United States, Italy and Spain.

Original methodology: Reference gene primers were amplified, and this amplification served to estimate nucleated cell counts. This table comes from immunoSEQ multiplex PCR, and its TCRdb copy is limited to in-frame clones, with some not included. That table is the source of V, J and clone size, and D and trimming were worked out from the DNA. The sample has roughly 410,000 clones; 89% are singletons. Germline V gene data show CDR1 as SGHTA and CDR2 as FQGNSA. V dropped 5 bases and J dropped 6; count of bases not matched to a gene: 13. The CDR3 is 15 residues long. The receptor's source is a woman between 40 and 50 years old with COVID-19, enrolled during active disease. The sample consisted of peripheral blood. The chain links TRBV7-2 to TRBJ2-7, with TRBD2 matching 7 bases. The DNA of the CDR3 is TGTGCCAGCAGCCGTCTAGCGGTGAGGAACCTCGAGCAGTACTTC. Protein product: CASSRLAVRNLEQYF.